This T cell receptor (beta chain) was documented in a study of spatial heterogeneity in lung cancer. This clonotype is medium-sized. Time point indicated: blood at routine non-recurrence follow-up after resection. TCRdb passed the 5' RACE reads through MiXCR, listing each CDR3 protein once. Of more than 25,000 distinct CDR3 sequences listed, roughly 5% were seen once; the top ten hold approximately 25%. Trimming removed 7 bases at V and 1 base at J, with 4 bases between. Germline V CDR1 and CDR2: SNHLY, FYNNEI. This CDR3 contains 11 residues. The receptor was isolated from a female donor with early-stage non-small cell lung cancer. The chain carries TRBV2 and TRBJ2-5; no reliable D call. The sequencing used PBMCs, collected at follow-up. CDR3 in amino acids: CASTGQETQYF. For the CDR3, the DNA is TGTGCCAGCACGGGCCAAGAGACCCAGTACTTC. The complete variable domain, with remaining parts taken from reference TRBV2 and TRBJ2-5, reads EPEVTQTPSHQVTQMGQEVILRCVPISNHLYFYWYRQILGQKVEFLVSFYNNEISEKSEIFDDQFSVERPDGSNFTLKIRSTKLEDSAMYFCASTGQETQYFGPGTRLLVL.